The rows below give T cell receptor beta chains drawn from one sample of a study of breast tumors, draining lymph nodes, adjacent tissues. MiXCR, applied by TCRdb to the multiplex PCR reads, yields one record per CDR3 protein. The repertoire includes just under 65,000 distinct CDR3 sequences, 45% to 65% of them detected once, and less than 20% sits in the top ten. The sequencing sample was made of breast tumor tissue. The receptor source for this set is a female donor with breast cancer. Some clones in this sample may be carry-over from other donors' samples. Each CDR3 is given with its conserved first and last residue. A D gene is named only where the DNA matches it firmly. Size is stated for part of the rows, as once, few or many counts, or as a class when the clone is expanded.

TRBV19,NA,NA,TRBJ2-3,TGTGCCAGTAGTATCCGGGCCGACACAGATACGCAGTATTTT,CASSIRADTDTQYF
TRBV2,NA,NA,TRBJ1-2,TGTGCCAGCAGTGAAACTAGAGGAAATGGCTACACCTTC,CASSETRGNGYTF
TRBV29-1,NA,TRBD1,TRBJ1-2,TGCAGCGTTTTCGGGACAGGGGGTTGGTATGGCTACACCTTC,CSVFGTGGWYGYTF
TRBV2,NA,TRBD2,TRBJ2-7,TGTGCCAGCATGGCTGGACTAGCTCGGGGGTACGAGCAGTACTTC,CASMAGLARGYEQYF
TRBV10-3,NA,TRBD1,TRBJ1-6,TGTGCTACAGGGGTGGATAGCTCCTATAATTCACCCCTCCACTTT,CATGVDSSYNSPLHF
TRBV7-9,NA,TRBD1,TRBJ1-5,TGCGCCAGCAGCTCTACAGGGGGAGAAGGTCAGCCCCAGCATTTT,CASSSTGGEGQPQHF
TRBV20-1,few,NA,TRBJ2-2,TGCAGTGCTAGAGGTGGCAGGGTCGGCACCGGGGAGCTGTTTTTT,CSARGGRVGTGELFF
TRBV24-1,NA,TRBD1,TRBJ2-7,TGTGCCACCAGCGTTTGGACAGGGGGCTCCTACGAGCAGTACTTC,CATSVWTGGSYEQYF
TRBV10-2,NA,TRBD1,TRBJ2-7,TGCGCCAGCAGTGGGACAGGGGGCTACGAGCAGTACTTC,CASSGTGGYEQYF
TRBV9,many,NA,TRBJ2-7,TGTGCCAGCAGCGCCCCGCGGGAATGGGGCTACGAGCAGTACTTC,CASSAPREWGYEQYF
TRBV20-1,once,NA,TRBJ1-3,TGCAGTGCTAGAGCGATCTCTGGAAACACCATATATTTT,CSARAISGNTIYF
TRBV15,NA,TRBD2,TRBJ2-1,TGTGCCACCAGCAGAGATTGGAGCGGGGGGCAAAATGAGCAGTTCTTC,CATSRDWSGGQNEQFF